One and the same sample provided the 10 T cell receptor beta chains below, sequenced in a study of radiation and T cells in renal cell carcinoma. Assay used: immunoSEQ multiplex PCR; TCRdb lists only in-frame clones, some missing. This table has approximately 110,000 clones, approximately 82% appearing once. Sample time point: baseline pretreatment blood. Treatment specified: 15 Gy SBRT to primary tumor, nephrectomy 4 weeks later. The starting material was blood, obtained from a patient whose treatment included radiotherapy and nephrectomy. These receptors all come from a woman aged 60-75 years with renal cell carcinoma.

This sequence joins TRBV10-3 and TRBJ1-3; 7 bases agree with TRBD1. The germline V gene encodes CDR1 ENHRY and CDR2 SYGVKD. The V and J ends lost 8 bases and 4 bases, in that order; junction bases with no gene match: 5. The CDR3 covers 13 residues. The CDR3 DNA reads as TGTGCCATCCTACAGGGGAGCGGAAACACCATATATTTT. Translating it yields CAILQGSGNTIYF.

The gene calls are TRBV7-2 and TRBJ1-4; 7 bases match TRBD1. This CDR3 region has 12 residues. The germline gives CDR1 SGHTA, CDR2 FQGNSA. The junction had 3 bases not matched to a gene; V was cut back by 2 bases and J by 12 bases. For the CDR3, the DNA is TGTGCCAGCAGCTTAAGGGGGCGGGAACTGTTTTTT. Encoded protein: CASSLRGRELFF.

The genes are TRBV5-8 and TRBJ1-5; 9 bases line up with TRBD1. CDR1 and CDR2 from the germline V gene are SGHTS and YDEGEE. CDR3 length: 15 residues. V lost 1 base, J lost 7 bases, and 6 bases stayed unmatched. The CDR3: CASSLSPTGGQPQHF. CDR3 bases: TGTGCCAGCAGCTTGTCCCCGACAGGGGGACAGCCCCAGCATTTT.

There are a few counts of this clone. The chain combines TRBV27 with TRBJ2-1; 7 positions match TRBD1. V trimming: 3 bases; J trimming: 9 bases; junction bases outside the gene matches: 5. CDR3 length: 13 amino acids. Germline values: CDR1 MNHEY, CDR2 SMNVEV (reference sequence). The CDR3 sequence: CASSFVGGVEQFF. CDR3 DNA: TGTGCCAGCAGTTTTGTAGGGGGCGTTGAGCAGTTCTTC.

CDR3 nucleotides: TGTGCCAGCACCATAGATCCCTACAATGAGCAGTTCTTC. This sequence encodes CASTIDPYNEQFF. This rearrangement joins TRBV5-6 to TRBJ2-1, with D unclear. With 6 bases removed from V and 2 bases from J, the gap between germline ends came to 9 bases. The CDR3 totals 13 residues. Looked up from germline, CDR1 is SGHDT and CDR2 is YYEEEE.

In its sample, this clone was seen once. The chain is built from TRBV18 and TRBJ2-7; TRBD2 might be the D (5 bases). Germline lookup yields CDR1 KGHSH and CDR2 LQKENI. CDR3 size: 14 residues. Trimming shortened V by 3 bases and J by 2 bases, and 11 bases separated the two germline ends. CDR3 coding DNA: TGTGCCAGCTCACCGCAACGGGAACCCTACGAGCAGTACTTC. Translation gives CASSPQREPYEQYF.

J is TRBJ2-1 and V is TRBV5-1; TRBD2 aligns across 7 bases. This CDR3 spans 16 amino acids. CDR1 and CDR2 from the germline V gene are SGHRS and YFSETQ. The V and J ends lost 0 bases and 8 bases, in that order; junction bases with no gene match: 11. The CDR3 bases are TGCGCCAGCAGCTTGGGTTCCGGGGGGAGTTATTATGAGCAGTTCTTC. Translation gives CASSLGSGGSYYEQFF.

V gene TRBV7-3 combines with J gene TRBJ1-1, with 10 bases that match TRBD1. Germline V gene lookup returns CDR1 SGHTA and CDR2 FQGTGA. The junction had 4 bases not matched to a gene; V was cut back by 5 bases and J by 4 bases. The length of the CDR3 is 14 residues. The CDR3 nucleotides are TGTGCCAGCAGCCCCGACAGGGGGCCCACTGAAGCTTTCTTT. Its protein product is CASSPDRGPTEAFF.

V gene TRBV15 combines with J gene TRBJ1-2, with 8 bases that match TRBD1. Germline CDR1 LNHNV, CDR2 YYDKDF (reference sequence). V was pared by 5 bases and J by 7 bases, with 3 bases of the junction left unmatched. CDR3 length: 12 residues. CDR3 coding DNA: TGTGCCACCAGCCGGGACAGGCTTGGCTACACCTTC. It encodes CATSRDRLGYTF.

Concerning this clone itself: The CDR3 end shows no conserved phenylalanine or tryptophan, and so a read error is likely. It is unclear where the CDR3 begins or ends on the DNA, so no DNA is shown, and the CDR3 is as TCRdb lists it. This chain links TRBV28 with TRBJ2-7; TRBD2, as called in the table, went unchecked against the DNA. CDR1 is MDHEN, CDR2 SYDVKM, per germline. Counting both end residues, the CDR3 totals 8 amino acids. CDR3 sequence: CARWGGGC.